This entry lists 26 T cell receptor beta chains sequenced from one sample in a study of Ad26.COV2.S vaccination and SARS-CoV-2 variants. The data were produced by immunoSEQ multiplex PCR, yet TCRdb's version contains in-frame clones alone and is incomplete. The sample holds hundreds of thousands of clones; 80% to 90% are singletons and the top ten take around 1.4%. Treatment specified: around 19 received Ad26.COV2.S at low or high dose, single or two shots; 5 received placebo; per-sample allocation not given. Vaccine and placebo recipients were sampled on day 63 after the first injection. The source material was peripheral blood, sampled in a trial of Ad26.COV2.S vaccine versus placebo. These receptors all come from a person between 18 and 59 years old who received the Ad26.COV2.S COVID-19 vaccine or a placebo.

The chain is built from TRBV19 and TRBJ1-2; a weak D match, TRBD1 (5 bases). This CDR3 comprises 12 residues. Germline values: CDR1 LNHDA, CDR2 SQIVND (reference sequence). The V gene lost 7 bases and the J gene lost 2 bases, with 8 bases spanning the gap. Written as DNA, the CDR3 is TGTGCCAGTACGTGGGGGAACTATGGCTACACCTTC. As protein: CASTWGNYGYTF. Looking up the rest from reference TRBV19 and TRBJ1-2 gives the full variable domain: DGGITQSPKYLFRKEGQNVTLSCEQNLNHDAMYWYRQDPGQGLRLIYYSQIVNDFQKGDIAEGYSVSREKKESFPLTVTSAQKNPTAFYLCASTWGNYGYTFGSGTRLTVV.

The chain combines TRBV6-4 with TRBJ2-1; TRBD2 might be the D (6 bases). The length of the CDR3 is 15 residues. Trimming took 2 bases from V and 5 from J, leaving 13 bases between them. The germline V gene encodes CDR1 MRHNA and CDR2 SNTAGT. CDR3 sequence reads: CASSDGLAEHNEQFF. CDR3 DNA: TGTGCCAGCAGTGACGGCTTAGCGGAACACAATGAGCAGTTCTTC.

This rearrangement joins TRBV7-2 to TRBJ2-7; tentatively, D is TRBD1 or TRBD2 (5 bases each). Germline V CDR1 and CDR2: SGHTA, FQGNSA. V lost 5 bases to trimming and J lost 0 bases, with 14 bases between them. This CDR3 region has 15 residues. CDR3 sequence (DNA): TGTGCCAGCAGCCTCTCCGGGGCCAGCTCCTACGAGCAGTACTTC. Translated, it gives CASSLSGASSYEQYF.

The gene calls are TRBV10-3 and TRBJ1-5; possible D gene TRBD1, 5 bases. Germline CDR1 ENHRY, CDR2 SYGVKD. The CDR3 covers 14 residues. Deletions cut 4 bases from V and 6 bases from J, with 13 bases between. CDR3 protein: CAISGGPGGQPQHF. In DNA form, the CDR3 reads TGTGCCATCAGTGGGGGTCCGGGGGGTCAGCCCCAGCATTTT.

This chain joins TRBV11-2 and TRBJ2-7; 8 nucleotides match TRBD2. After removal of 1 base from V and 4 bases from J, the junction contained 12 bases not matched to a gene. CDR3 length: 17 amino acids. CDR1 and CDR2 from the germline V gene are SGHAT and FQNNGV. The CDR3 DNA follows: TGTGCCAGCAGCTTAGTATCGGCGGGACTAGGGGGTTACGAGCAGTACTTC. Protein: CASSLVSAGLGGYEQYF.

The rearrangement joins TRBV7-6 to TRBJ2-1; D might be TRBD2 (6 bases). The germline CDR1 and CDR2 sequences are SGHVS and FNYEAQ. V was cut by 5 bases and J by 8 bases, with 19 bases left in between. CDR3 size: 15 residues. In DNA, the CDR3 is TGTGCCAGCAGCCCGTGGAAGACTAGTATAGATGAGCAGTTCTTC. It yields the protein CASSPWKTSIDEQFF.

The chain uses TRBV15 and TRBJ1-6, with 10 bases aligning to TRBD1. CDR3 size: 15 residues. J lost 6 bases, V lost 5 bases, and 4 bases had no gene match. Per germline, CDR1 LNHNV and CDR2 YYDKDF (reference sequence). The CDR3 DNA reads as TGTGCCACCAGCGCCCGACAGGGGGCTAATTCACCCCTCCACTTT. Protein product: CATSARQGANSPLHF.

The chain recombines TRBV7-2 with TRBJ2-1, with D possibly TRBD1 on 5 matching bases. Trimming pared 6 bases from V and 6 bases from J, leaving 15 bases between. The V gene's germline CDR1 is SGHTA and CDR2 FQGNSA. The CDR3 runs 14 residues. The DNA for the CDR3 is TGTGCCAGCAGGGTCGTAAGGGGTAGCAATGAGCAGTTCTTC. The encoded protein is CASRVVRGSNEQFF.

CDR3 sequence reads: CASSQGQGLEQYF. CDR3 nucleotides: TGTGCCAGCAGTCAGGGACAGGGGCTCGAGCAGTACTTC. The gene calls are TRBV6-2 or TRBV6-3 and TRBJ2-7; 10 bases fit TRBD1. There are 13 residues in the CDR3. CDR1 MNHEY and CDR2 SVGEGT come from the germline V gene. J lost 6 bases, V lost 5 bases, and 4 bases had no gene match.

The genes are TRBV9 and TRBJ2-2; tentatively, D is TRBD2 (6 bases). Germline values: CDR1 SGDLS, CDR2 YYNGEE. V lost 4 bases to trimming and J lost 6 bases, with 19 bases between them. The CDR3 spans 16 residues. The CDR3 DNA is TGTGCCAGCAGCTCCTCCGGGACTCCGAGCTCCGGGGAGCTGTTTTTT. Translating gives CASSSSGTPSSGELFF.

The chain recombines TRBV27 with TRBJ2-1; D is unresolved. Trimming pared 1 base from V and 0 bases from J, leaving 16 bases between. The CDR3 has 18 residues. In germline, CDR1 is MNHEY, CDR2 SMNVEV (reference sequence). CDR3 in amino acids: CASSLWPEPMVSYNEQFF. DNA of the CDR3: TGTGCCAGCAGTTTATGGCCCGAACCCATGGTCTCCTACAATGAGCAGTTCTTC.

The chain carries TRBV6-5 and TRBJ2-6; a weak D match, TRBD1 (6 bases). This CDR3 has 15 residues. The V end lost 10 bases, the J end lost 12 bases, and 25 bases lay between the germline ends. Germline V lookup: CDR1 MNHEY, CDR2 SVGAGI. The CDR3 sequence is CATTTLPGTSAVLTF. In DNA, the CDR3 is TGTGCCACCACAACACTCCCCGGGACATCGGCCGTCCTGACTTTC.

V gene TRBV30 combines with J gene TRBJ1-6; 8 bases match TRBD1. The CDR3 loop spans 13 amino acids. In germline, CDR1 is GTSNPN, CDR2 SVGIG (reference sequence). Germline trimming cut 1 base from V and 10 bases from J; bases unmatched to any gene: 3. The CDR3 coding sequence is TGTGCCTGGAGTGGGACAGGGAACTCACCCCTCCACTTT. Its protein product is CAWSGTGNSPLHF.

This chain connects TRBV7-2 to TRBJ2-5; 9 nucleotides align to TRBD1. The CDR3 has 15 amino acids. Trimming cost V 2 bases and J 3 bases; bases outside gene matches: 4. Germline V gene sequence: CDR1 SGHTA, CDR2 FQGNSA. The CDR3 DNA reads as TGTGCCAGCAGCTTAATATGGACAGGGGAAGAGACCCAGTACTTC. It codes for CASSLIWTGEETQYF.

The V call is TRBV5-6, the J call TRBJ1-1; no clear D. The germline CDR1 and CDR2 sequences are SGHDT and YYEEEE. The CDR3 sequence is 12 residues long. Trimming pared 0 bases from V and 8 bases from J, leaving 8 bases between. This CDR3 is CASSLGGWEAFF. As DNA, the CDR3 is TGTGCCAGCAGCTTGGGTGGTTGGGAAGCTTTCTTT.

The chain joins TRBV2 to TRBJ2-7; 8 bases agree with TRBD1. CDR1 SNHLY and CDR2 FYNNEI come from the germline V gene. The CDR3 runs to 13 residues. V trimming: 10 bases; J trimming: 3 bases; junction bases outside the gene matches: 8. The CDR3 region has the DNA TGTGCCACCGGACAGGGAAGGAACTACGAGCAGTACTTC. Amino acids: CATGQGRNYEQYF.

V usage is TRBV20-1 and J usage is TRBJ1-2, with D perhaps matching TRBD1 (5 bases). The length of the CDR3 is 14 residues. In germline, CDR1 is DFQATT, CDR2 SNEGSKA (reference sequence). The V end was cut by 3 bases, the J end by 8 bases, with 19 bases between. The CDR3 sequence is CSASRGTEPRGYTF. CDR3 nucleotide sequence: TGCAGTGCTAGTCGCGGGACCGAGCCTAGGGGCTACACCTTC.

The CDR3 sequence: CASSEGVGPGELFF. The CDR3 DNA follows: TGTGCCAGCAGTGAAGGAGTCGGGCCCGGGGAGCTGTTTTTT. The chain recombines TRBV6-1 with TRBJ2-2; D gene ambiguous. The CDR3 covers 14 residues. V lost 1 base, J lost 6 bases, and 9 bases lay in between. Germline loops: CDR1 MNHNS, CDR2 SASEGT.

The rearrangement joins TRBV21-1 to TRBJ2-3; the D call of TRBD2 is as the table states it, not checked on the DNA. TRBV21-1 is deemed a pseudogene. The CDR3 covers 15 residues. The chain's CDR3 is CASTAVGTSTDTQYF. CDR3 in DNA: TGTGCCAGCACCGCCGTGGGGACTAGCACAGATACGCAGTATTTT.

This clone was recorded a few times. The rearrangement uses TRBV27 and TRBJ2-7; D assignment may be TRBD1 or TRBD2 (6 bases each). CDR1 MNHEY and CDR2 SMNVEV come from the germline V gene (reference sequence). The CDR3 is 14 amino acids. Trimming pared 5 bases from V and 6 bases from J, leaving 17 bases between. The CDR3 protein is CASSRGDHPVEQYF. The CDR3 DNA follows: TGTGCCAGCAGTAGGGGGGACCACCCCGTCGAGCAGTACTTC.

The CDR3 sequence: CASSQGIGGRTDTQYF. Written as DNA, the CDR3 is TGTGCCAGCAGCCAAGGGATTGGAGGTCGCACAGATACGCAGTATTTT. The V gene is TRBV3-1 (or the pseudogene TRBV3-2), the J gene TRBJ2-3; tentatively, D is TRBD2 (5 bases). CDR3 length equals 16 residues. Germline lookup yields CDR1 LGHDT and CDR2 YNNKEL (reference sequence). V lost 1 base, J lost 1 base, and 12 bases lay in between.

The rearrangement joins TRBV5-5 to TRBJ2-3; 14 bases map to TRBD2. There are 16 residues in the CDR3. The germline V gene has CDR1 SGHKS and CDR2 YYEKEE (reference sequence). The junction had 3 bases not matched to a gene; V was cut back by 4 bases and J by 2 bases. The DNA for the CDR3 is TGTGCCAGCAGCCCGGGACTAGCGGGGGACACAGATACGCAGTATTTT. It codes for CASSPGLAGDTDTQYF.

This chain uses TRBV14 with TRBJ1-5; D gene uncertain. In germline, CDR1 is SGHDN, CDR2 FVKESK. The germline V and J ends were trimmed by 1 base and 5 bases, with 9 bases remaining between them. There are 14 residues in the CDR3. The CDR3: CASSQGSGHQPQHF. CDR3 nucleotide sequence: TGTGCCAGCAGCCAAGGCTCAGGTCATCAGCCCCAGCATTTT.

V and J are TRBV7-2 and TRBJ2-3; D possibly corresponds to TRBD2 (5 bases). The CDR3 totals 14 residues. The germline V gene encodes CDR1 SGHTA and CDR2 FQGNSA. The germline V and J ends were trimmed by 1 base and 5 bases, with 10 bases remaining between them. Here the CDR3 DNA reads TGTGCCAGCAGCTTAGGATGGGCGGGAGATACGCAGTATTTT. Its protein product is CASSLGWAGDTQYF.

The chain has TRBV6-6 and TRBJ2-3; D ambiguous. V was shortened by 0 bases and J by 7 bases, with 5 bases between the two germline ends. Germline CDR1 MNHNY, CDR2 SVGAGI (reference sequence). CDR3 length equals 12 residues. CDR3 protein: CASSYSGNTQYF. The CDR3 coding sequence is TGTGCCAGCAGTTACTCTGGAAATACGCAGTATTTT.

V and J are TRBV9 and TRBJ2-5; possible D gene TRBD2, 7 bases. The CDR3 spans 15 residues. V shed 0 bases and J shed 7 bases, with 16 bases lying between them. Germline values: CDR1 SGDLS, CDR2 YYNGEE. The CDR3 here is CASSVDLAGAGTQYF. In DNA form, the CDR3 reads TGTGCCAGCAGCGTAGACCTGGCGGGGGCTGGGACCCAGTACTTC.